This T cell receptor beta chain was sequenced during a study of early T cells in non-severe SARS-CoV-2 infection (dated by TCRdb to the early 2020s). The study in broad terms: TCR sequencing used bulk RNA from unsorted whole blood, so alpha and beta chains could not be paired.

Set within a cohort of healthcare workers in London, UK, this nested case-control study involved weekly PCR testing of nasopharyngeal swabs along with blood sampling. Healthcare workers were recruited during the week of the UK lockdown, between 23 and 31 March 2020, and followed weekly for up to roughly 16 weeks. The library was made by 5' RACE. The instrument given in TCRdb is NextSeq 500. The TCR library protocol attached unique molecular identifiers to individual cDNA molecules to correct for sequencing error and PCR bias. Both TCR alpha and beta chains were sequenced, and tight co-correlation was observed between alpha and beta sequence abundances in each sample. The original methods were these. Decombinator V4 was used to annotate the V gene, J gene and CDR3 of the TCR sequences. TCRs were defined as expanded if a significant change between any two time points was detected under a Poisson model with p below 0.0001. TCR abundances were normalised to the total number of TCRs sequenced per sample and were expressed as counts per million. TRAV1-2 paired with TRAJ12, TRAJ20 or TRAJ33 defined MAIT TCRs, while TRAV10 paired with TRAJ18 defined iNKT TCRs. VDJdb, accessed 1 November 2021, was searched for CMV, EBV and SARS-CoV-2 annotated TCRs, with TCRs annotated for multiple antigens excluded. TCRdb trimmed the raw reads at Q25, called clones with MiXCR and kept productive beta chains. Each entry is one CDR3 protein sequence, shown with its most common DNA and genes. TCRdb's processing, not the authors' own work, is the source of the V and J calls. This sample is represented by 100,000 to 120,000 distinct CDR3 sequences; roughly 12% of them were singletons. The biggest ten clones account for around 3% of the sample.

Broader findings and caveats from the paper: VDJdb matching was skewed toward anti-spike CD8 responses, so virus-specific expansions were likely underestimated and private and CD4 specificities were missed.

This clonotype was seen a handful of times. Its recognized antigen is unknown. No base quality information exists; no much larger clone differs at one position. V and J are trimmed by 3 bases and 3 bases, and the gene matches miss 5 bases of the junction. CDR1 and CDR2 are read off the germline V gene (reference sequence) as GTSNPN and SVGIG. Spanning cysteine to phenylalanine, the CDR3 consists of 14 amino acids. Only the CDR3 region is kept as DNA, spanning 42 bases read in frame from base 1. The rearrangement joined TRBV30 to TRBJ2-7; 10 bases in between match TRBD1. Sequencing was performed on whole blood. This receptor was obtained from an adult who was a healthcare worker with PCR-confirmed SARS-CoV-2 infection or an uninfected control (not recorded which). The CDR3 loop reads CAWSAGQGIYEQYF. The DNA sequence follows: TGTGCCTGGAGCGCGGGACAGGGGATCTACGAGCAGTACTTC.